This TCR beta chain emerged from a study of T cell responses to AZD1222 COVID-19 vaccine. Findings of the study overall: Among spike-specific TCRs, nearly half reportedly target unmutated variant regions.

The CDR3 consists of 14 residues. The J segment lost 6 bases and the V segment lost 5 bases, leaving 7 bases of the junction unmatched. The germline CDR1 and CDR2 sequences are SEHNR and FQNEAQ (reference sequence). This clone was seen only a few times. Antigen specificity is unknown. Clones were read by immunoSEQ multiplex PCR, and TCRdb kept only the in-frame ones, dropping some. The sample includes more than 150,000 clones, about 89% of them seen just once. This TCR was recovered from an adult who received the AZD1222 COVID-19 vaccine. The rearrangement uses TRBV7-9 and TRBJ2-7, with 10 bases identical to TRBD2. The starting material was peripheral blood, obtained 28 days after the second AZD1222 dose. The CDR3 reads CASSRLAGVVEQYF. CDR3 nucleotides: TGTGCCAGCAGCCGCCTAGCGGGGGTCGTCGAGCAGTACTTC.